This TCR beta chain was retrieved from a study of brain T cells in children with intractable seizures. Broader study findings: Only CDR3 sequence similarity suggested viral specificity, without known HCMV serostatus.

Repertoires were generated with immunoSEQ multiplex PCR, while TCRdb's copy carries only in-frame clones and drops some. This sample has hundreds of thousands of clones, with roughly 93% found just once. Time point described: blood from clinic visit 5 months post-surgery; TSC patient then seizure free. Germline CDR1 and CDR2: LGHDT and YNNKEL (reference sequence). V gave up 4 bases and J gave up 4 bases, with 11 bases separating them. CDR3 size: 13 residues. Regarding this clone: What it binds is not known.

The TCR originated in a boy less than two years old with tuberous sclerosis and intractable seizures. The J gene is TRBJ2-7, the V gene TRBV3-1 (or the pseudogene TRBV3-2); D may be TRBD1 or TRBD2 (5 bases each). This specimen consisted of peripheral blood, obtained 4 to 5 months after surgery. The CDR3: CASSPGPIYEQYF. The DNA for the CDR3 is TGTGCCAGCAGCCCGGGACCGATTTACGAGCAGTACTTC.